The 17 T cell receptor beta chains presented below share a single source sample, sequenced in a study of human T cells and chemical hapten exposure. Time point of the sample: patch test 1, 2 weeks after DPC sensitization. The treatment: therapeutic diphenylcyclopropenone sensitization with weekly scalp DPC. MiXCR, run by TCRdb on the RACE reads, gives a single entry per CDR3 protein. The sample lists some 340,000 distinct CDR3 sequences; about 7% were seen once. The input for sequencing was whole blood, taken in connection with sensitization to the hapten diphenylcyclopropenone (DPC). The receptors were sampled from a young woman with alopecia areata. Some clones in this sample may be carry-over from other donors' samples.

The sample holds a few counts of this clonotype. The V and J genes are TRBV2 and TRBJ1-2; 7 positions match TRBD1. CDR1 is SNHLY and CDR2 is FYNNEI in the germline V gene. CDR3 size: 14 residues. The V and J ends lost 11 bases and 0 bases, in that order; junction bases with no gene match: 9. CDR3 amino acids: CAPRRRGPNYGYTF. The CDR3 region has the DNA TGTGCCCCCCGGCGGAGGGGGCCTAACTATGGCTACACCTTC.

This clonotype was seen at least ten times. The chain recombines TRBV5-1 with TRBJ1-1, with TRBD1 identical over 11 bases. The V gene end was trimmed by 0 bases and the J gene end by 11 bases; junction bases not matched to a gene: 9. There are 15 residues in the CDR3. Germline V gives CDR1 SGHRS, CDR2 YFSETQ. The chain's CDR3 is CASSLGTGGSIRAFF. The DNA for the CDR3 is TGCGCCAGCAGCTTGGGGACAGGGGGCTCGATTCGGGCTTTCTTT.

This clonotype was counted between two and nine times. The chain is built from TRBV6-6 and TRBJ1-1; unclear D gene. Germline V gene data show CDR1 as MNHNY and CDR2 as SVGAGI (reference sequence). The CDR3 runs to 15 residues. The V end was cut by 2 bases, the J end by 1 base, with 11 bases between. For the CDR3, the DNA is TGTGCCAGCAGTTACCGGCCATTGACGAACACTGAAGCTTTCTTT. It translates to CASSYRPLTNTEAFF.

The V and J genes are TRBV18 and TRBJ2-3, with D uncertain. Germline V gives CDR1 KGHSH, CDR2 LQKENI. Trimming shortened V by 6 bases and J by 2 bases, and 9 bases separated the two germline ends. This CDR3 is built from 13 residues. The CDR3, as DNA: TGTGCCAGCTCCCGACCCCCCACAGATACGCAGTATTTT. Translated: CASSRPPTDTQYF.

The CDR3 DNA follows: TGTGCCAGCAATTATACGTCAGGGCCGGCCTCTGGGGCCAACGTCCTGACTTTC. It specifies CASNYTSGPASGANVLTF. The chain carries TRBV6-2 or TRBV6-3 and TRBJ2-6, with a possible D match to TRBD1 (5 bases). The V end lost 7 bases, the J end lost 0 bases, and 19 bases lay between the germline ends. Germline V gene lookup returns CDR1 MNHEY and CDR2 SVGEGT. The CDR3 runs 18 residues.

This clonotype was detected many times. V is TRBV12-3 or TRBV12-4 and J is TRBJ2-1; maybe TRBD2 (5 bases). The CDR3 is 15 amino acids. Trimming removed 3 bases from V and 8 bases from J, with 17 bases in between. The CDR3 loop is CASSFLELGGDEQFF. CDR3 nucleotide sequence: TGTGCCAGCAGTTTCCTAGAACTAGGTGGCGATGAGCAGTTCTTC.

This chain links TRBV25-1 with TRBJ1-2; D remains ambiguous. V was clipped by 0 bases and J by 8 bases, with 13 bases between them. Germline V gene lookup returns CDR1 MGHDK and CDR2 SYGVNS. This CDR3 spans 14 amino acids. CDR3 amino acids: CASSEYNEGSGYTF. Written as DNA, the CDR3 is TGTGCCAGCAGTGAATATAATGAAGGAAGCGGCTACACCTTC.

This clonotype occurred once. This CDR3 is CASRILGDTPQETQYF. The CDR3 DNA reads TGTGCCAGCAGAATCCTGGGGGATACGCCCCAAGAGACCCAGTACTTC. The chain carries TRBV6-5 and TRBJ2-5; either TRBD1 or TRBD2 may fit D (5 bases each). Trimming removed 6 bases from V and 1 base from J, with 18 bases in between. Germline CDR1 reads MNHEY; CDR2 reads SVGAGI. The CDR3 loop spans 16 amino acids.

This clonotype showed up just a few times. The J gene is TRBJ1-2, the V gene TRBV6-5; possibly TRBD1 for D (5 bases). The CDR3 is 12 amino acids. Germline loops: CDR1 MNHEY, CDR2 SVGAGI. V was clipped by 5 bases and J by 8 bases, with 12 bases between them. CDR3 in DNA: TGTGCCAGCAGTAGGGGACTTGTAGGCTACACCTTC. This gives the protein CASSRGLVGYTF.

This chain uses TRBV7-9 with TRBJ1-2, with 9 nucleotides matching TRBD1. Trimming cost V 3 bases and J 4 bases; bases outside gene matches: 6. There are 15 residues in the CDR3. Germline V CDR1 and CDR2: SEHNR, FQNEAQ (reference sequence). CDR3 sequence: CASSLGQGRGYGYTF. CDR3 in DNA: TGTGCCAGCAGCTTGGGACAGGGCAGGGGCTATGGCTACACCTTC.

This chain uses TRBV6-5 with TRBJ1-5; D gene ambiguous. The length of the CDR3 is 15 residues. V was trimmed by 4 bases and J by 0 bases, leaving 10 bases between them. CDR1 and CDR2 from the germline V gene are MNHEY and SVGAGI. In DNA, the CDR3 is TGTGCCAGCAGTTGGTCCCGTTATAGCAATCAGCCCCAGCATTTT. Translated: CASSWSRYSNQPQHF.

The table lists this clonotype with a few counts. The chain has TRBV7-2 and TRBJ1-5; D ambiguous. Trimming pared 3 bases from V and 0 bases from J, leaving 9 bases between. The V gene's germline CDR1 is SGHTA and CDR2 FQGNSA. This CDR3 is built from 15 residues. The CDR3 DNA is TGTGCCAGCAGCTTTTACCTGAATAGCAATCAGCCCCAGCATTTT. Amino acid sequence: CASSFYLNSNQPQHF.

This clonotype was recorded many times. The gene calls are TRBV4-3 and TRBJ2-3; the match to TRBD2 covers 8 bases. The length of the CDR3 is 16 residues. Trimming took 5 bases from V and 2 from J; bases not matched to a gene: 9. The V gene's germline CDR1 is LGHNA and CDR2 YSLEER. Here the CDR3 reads CASSSSELADTDTQYF. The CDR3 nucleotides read TGCGCCAGCAGCTCAAGCGAACTAGCGGACACAGATACGCAGTATTTT.

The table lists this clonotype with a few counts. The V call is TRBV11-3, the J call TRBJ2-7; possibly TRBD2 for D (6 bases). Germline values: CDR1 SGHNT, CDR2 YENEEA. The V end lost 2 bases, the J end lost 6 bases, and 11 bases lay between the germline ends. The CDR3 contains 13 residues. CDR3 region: CASSLRLEGEQYF. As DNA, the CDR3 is TGTGCCAGCAGCTTACGGTTGGAGGGCGAGCAGTACTTC.

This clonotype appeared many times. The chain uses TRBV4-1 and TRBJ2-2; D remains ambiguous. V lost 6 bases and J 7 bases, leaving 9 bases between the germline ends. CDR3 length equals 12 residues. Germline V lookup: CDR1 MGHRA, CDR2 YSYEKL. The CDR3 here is CASSRIGGELFF. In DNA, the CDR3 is TGCGCCAGCAGTCGTATCGGCGGGGAGCTGTTTTTT.

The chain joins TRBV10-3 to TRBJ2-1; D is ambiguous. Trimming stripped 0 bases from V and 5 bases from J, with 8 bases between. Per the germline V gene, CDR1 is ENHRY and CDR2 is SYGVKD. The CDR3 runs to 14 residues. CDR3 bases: TGTGCCATCAGTGAGTCTATGGGCCACAATGAGCAGTTCTTC. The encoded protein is CAISESMGHNEQFF.

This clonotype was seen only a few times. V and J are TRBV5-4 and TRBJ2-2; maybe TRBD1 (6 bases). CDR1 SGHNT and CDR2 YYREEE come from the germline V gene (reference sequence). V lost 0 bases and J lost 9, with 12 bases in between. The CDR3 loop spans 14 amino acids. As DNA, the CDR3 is TGTGCCAGCAGCTTGGACAGGGCGGGCCGGGAGCTGTTTTTT. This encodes CASSLDRAGRELFF.